The present T cell receptor beta chain was sequenced within a study of T-cell memory formation after mild COVID-19. Turning to the study itself: For the most part, TCR clusters were specific to one donor.

Constant-segment primers were used for 5'RACE, and the resulting TCR alpha and TCR beta cDNA libraries carried sample barcodes and UMIs. MiXCR, run by TCRdb on the 5' RACE reads, gives a single entry per CDR3 protein. The sample holds over 500,000 distinct CDR3 sequences, roughly a sixth seen once. The CDR3 has 15 residues. The sequenced material came from PBMCs or a T cell subset sorted from them (not recorded which). This TCR derives from an adult woman who had mild COVID-19 (a few samples of this study predate the infection). Cell type and time point are not known. This chain uses TRBV21-1 with TRBJ1-5; TRBD1 reflects the table's D call only, with no check against the DNA. TRBV21-1 counts as a pseudogene. The CDR3 coding sequence is TGTGCCAGCCCCACCCGGACAGGAGGCAATCAGCCCCAGCATTTT. Translating gives CASPTRTGGNQPQHF.